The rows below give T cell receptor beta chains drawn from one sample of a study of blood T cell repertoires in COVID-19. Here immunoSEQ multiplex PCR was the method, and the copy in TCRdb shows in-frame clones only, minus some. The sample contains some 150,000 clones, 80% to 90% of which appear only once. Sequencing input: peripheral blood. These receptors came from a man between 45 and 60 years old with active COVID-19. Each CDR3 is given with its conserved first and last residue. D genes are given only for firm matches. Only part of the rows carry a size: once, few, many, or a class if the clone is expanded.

cdr3_aa: CASSYFRENEQFF
cdr3_nt: TGTGCCAGCAGTTACTTTCGAGAAAATGAGCAGTTCTTC
d_call: -
clone_size: -
j_call: TRBJ2-1
v_call: TRBV2

cdr3_aa: CASSSRQAHNEQFF
cdr3_nt: TGTGCCAGCAGCTCTCGACAGGCCCACAATGAGCAGTTCTTC
d_call: -
clone_size: -
j_call: TRBJ2-1
v_call: TRBV11-2

cdr3_aa: CASSVGSTLFEKLFF
cdr3_nt: TGTGCCAGCAGCGTTGGGTCGACATTATTTGAAAAACTGTTTTTT
d_call: -
clone_size: -
j_call: TRBJ1-4
v_call: TRBV5-8

cdr3_aa: CASSLDLPGQGTEAFF
cdr3_nt: TGTGCCAGCAGCTTGGATCTTCCCGGCCAGGGCACTGAAGCTTTCTTT
d_call: -
clone_size: -
j_call: TRBJ1-1
v_call: TRBV5-5

cdr3_aa: CASSPGTGSGYTF
cdr3_nt: TGTGCCAGCTCACCTGGTACAGGGTCTGGCTACACCTTC
d_call: -
clone_size: once
j_call: TRBJ1-2
v_call: TRBV18

cdr3_aa: CATAGTKNEKLFF
cdr3_nt: TGTGCCACCGCGGGAACAAAGAATGAAAAACTGTTTTTT
d_call: -
clone_size: few
j_call: TRBJ1-4
v_call: TRBV10-3

cdr3_aa: CASSFRGLSSGNTIYF
cdr3_nt: TGTGCCAGTAGTTTTCGAGGACTTAGCTCTGGAAACACCATATATTTT
d_call: -
clone_size: few
j_call: TRBJ1-3
v_call: TRBV19

cdr3_aa: CATSGRDRAYGYTF
cdr3_nt: TGTGCCACCAGTGGCCGGGACAGGGCTTATGGCTACACCTTC
d_call: TRBD1
clone_size: -
j_call: TRBJ1-2
v_call: TRBV24-1

cdr3_aa: CASSLSSILAGGRETQYF
cdr3_nt: TGTGCCAGCAGCTTATCCTCGATCTTAGCGGGGGGGCGTGAGACCCAGTACTTC
d_call: TRBD2
clone_size: -
j_call: TRBJ2-5
v_call: TRBV7-9

cdr3_aa: CASSYGGVGEQFF
cdr3_nt: TGTGCCAGCAGTTACGGAGGGGTGGGAGAGCAGTTCTTC
d_call: -
clone_size: -
j_call: TRBJ2-1
v_call: TRBV6-5

cdr3_aa: CASSLTVSSSEQYF
cdr3_nt: TGCGCCAGCAGCCTAACGGTTTCTAGTTCCGAGCAGTACTTC
d_call: -
clone_size: -
j_call: TRBJ2-7
v_call: TRBV5-1

cdr3_aa: CASSPRTGYEETQYF
cdr3_nt: TGCGCCAGCAGCCCAAGGACAGGGTACGAGGAGACCCAGTACTTC
d_call: TRBD1
clone_size: -
j_call: TRBJ2-5
v_call: TRBV5-1

cdr3_aa: CASNTGGDGANVLTF
cdr3_nt: TGTGCCAGCAATACAGGGGGTGATGGGGCCAACGTCCTGACTTTC
d_call: TRBD1
clone_size: -
j_call: TRBJ2-6
v_call: TRBV2

cdr3_aa: CASSIKTGEQFF
cdr3_nt: TGTGCCAGTAGTATCAAAACCGGTGAGCAGTTCTTC
d_call: -
clone_size: -
j_call: TRBJ2-1
v_call: TRBV19

cdr3_aa: CASSLRGEKLFF
cdr3_nt: TGTGCCAGCAGTTTACGGGGTGAAAAACTGTTTTTT
d_call: -
clone_size: -
j_call: TRBJ1-4
v_call: TRBV27

cdr3_aa: CASSGGTSGGQQYF
cdr3_nt: TGTGCCAGCAGCGGAGGGACTAGCGGGGGGCAGCAGTACTTC
d_call: TRBD2
clone_size: -
j_call: TRBJ2-7
v_call: TRBV9

cdr3_aa: CAGRGGRDTQYF
cdr3_nt: TGTGCCGGCCGGGGGGGCAGGGATACGCAGTATTTT
d_call: TRBD2
clone_size: -
j_call: TRBJ2-3
v_call: TRBV7-2

cdr3_aa: CASTPPGLAGYNEQFF
cdr3_nt: TGTGCCAGCACCCCCCCGGGACTAGCGGGCTACAATGAGCAGTTCTTC
d_call: TRBD2
clone_size: -
j_call: TRBJ2-1
v_call: TRBV6-6

cdr3_aa: CASSLGGTANYGYTF
cdr3_nt: TGCGCCAGCAGCTTGGGGGGGACAGCTAACTATGGCTACACCTTC
d_call: TRBD1
clone_size: -
j_call: TRBJ1-2
v_call: TRBV5-1

cdr3_aa: CASSPTQGLRNGYTF
cdr3_nt: TGTGCCAGCAGCCCGACGCAGGGACTAAGGAATGGCTACACCTTC
d_call: -
clone_size: -
j_call: TRBJ1-2
v_call: TRBV5-4

cdr3_aa: CASSIQSNYGYTF
cdr3_nt: TGTGCCAGCAGCATCCAATCTAACTATGGCTACACCTTC
d_call: -
clone_size: -
j_call: TRBJ1-2
v_call: TRBV7-2

cdr3_aa: CASRRDREYF
cdr3_nt: TGTGCCAGCAGACGGGACAGGGAGTATTTT
d_call: TRBD1
clone_size: -
j_call: TRBJ2-3
v_call: TRBV2

cdr3_aa: CAIRPLTDTEAFF
cdr3_nt: TGTGCCATCAGACCACTCACGGACACTGAAGCTTTCTTT
d_call: -
clone_size: -
j_call: TRBJ1-1
v_call: TRBV10-3

cdr3_aa: CASRSLAGQFGHGYTF
cdr3_nt: TGTGCCAGCAGATCCCTCGCGGGACAGTTCGGTCATGGCTACACCTTC
d_call: TRBD1
clone_size: -
j_call: TRBJ1-2
v_call: TRBV7-9

cdr3_aa: CASKQGATHGYTF
cdr3_nt: TGTGCCAGCAAACAGGGGGCGACCCATGGCTACACCTTC
d_call: TRBD1
clone_size: -
j_call: TRBJ1-2
v_call: TRBV2

cdr3_aa: CASSIGTPRSGNTIYF
cdr3_nt: TGTGCCAGTAGTATAGGTACACCCCGCTCTGGAAACACCATATATTTT
d_call: -
clone_size: -
j_call: TRBJ1-3
v_call: TRBV19

cdr3_aa: CASSTGTGATEAFF
cdr3_nt: TGTGCCAGCAGCACAGGGACAGGGGCCACTGAAGCTTTCTTT
d_call: TRBD1
clone_size: -
j_call: TRBJ1-1
v_call: TRBV7-3

cdr3_aa: CASSLVADHSYNEQFF
cdr3_nt: TGCGCCAGCAGCTTGGTAGCGGACCACTCCTACAATGAGCAGTTCTTC
d_call: -
clone_size: -
j_call: TRBJ2-1
v_call: TRBV5-1

cdr3_aa: CSASGSSRPYEQYF
cdr3_nt: TGCAGTGCTAGTGGGAGCAGTCGACCATACGAGCAGTACTTC
d_call: -
clone_size: -
j_call: TRBJ2-7
v_call: TRBV20-1

cdr3_aa: CASSLDGGKGETQYF
cdr3_nt: TGTGCCAGCAGCTTAGATGGAGGGAAGGGAGAGACCCAGTACTTC
d_call: -
clone_size: -
j_call: TRBJ2-5
v_call: TRBV11-2

cdr3_aa: CASSNRTGGGYTF
cdr3_nt: TGTGCCAGCAGCAACCGGACAGGGGGCGGCTACACCTTC
d_call: TRBD1
clone_size: -
j_call: TRBJ1-2
v_call: TRBV7-2

cdr3_aa: CASSSDRVGQPQHF
cdr3_nt: TGTGCCAGCAGCTCCGACAGGGTGGGGCAGCCCCAGCATTTT
d_call: TRBD1
clone_size: -
j_call: TRBJ1-5
v_call: TRBV6-5

cdr3_aa: CASSSRTGSTDTQYF
cdr3_nt: TGTGCCAGCAGCTCGAGGACAGGGAGCACAGATACGCAGTATTTT
d_call: TRBD1
clone_size: once
j_call: TRBJ2-3
v_call: TRBV7-9

cdr3_aa: CASSFRGANMNTEAFF
cdr3_nt: TGTGCCAGCAGCTTTCGGGGGGCTAACATGAACACTGAAGCTTTCTTT
d_call: -
clone_size: -
j_call: TRBJ1-1
v_call: TRBV5-6

cdr3_aa: CASRGGGIQPQHF
cdr3_nt: TGTGCCAGCAGGGGTGGGGGCATTCAGCCCCAGCATTTT
d_call: -
clone_size: -
j_call: TRBJ1-5
v_call: TRBV6-5

cdr3_aa: CASSLGSGGPLNYGYTF
cdr3_nt: TGCGCCAGCAGCTTGGGTTCAGGGGGGCCTCTTAACTATGGCTACACCTTC
d_call: TRBD1
clone_size: -
j_call: TRBJ1-2
v_call: TRBV5-1

cdr3_aa: CASSLAPTSFQTQYF
cdr3_nt: TGTGCCAGCAGCTTAGCCCCGACTAGCTTTCAGACCCAGTACTTC
d_call: TRBD2
clone_size: once
j_call: TRBJ2-5
v_call: TRBV7-2

cdr3_aa: CASLKAGSRGVTQYF
cdr3_nt: TGTGCCAGCCTAAAGGCAGGCTCGCGGGGAGTGACCCAGTACTTC
d_call: -
clone_size: -
j_call: TRBJ2-5
v_call: TRBV6-8

cdr3_aa: CASSLYLSYNSPLHF
cdr3_nt: TGTGCCAGCAGCTTGTATCTCTCCTATAATTCACCCCTCCACTTT
d_call: -
clone_size: -
j_call: TRBJ1-6
v_call: TRBV5-6

cdr3_aa: CASSPQGAGEQYF
cdr3_nt: TGTGCCAGCTCACCACAGGGGGCGGGGGAGCAGTACTTC
d_call: -
clone_size: -
j_call: TRBJ2-7
v_call: TRBV18

cdr3_aa: CASSQDSGYGTDTQYF
cdr3_nt: TGCGCCAGCAGCCAAGATAGCGGGTACGGCACAGATACGCAGTATTTT
d_call: TRBD2
clone_size: -
j_call: TRBJ2-3
v_call: TRBV4-1

cdr3_aa: CASRVGQWSNTEAFF
cdr3_nt: TGTGCCAGCAGAGTCGGACAGTGGTCTAACACTGAAGCTTTCTTT
d_call: -
clone_size: -
j_call: TRBJ1-1
v_call: TRBV6-5

cdr3_aa: CASSLNLGREQYF
cdr3_nt: TGCGCCAGCAGCCTGAACCTAGGCCGCGAGCAGTACTTC
d_call: -
clone_size: few
j_call: TRBJ2-7
v_call: TRBV5-1

cdr3_aa: CASSLPITYEQYF
cdr3_nt: TGTGCCAGCAGCTTACCTATTACCTACGAGCAGTACTTC
d_call: -
clone_size: -
j_call: TRBJ2-7
v_call: TRBV5-8

cdr3_aa: CASSPDREMVILTDTQYF
cdr3_nt: TGTGCCAGCAGCCCGGACAGGGAGATGGTAATCCTGACAGATACGCAGTATTTT
d_call: TRBD1
clone_size: once
j_call: TRBJ2-3
v_call: TRBV27

cdr3_aa: CASSPDRGGETQYF
cdr3_nt: TGTGCCAGCTCACCAGACAGGGGCGGAGAGACCCAGTACTTC
d_call: TRBD1
clone_size: -
j_call: TRBJ2-5
v_call: TRBV18

cdr3_aa: CASSQRIEQSPFF
cdr3_nt: TGTGCCAGCAGCCAAAGAATAGAACAGTCGCCTTTCTTT
d_call: -
clone_size: -
j_call: TRBJ1-1
v_call: TRBV3-1/TRBV3-2

cdr3_aa: CASSASGDNSGNTIYF
cdr3_nt: TGCGCCAGCAGCGCTTCCGGGGACAACTCTGGAAACACCATATATTTT
d_call: -
clone_size: -
j_call: TRBJ1-3
v_call: TRBV5-1

cdr3_aa: CASSLMVGRTGSGGYTF
cdr3_nt: TGTGCCAGCAGCTTGATGGTGGGAAGGACAGGGAGTGGTGGCTACACCTTC
d_call: TRBD1
clone_size: -
j_call: TRBJ1-2
v_call: TRBV5-4

cdr3_aa: CASSPYRVHGEQYF
cdr3_nt: TGTGCCAGCAGCCCGTACAGGGTTCATGGCGAGCAGTACTTC
d_call: -
clone_size: few
j_call: TRBJ2-7
v_call: TRBV5-6

cdr3_aa: CASSLAGGRLYEQYF
cdr3_nt: TGCGCCAGCAGCTTGGCAGGCGGGCGGCTTTACGAGCAGTACTTC
d_call: -
clone_size: -
j_call: TRBJ2-7
v_call: TRBV5-1

cdr3_aa: CASSQDMRGGFKETQYF
cdr3_nt: TGCGCCAGCAGCCAAGATATGAGGGGGGGCTTCAAAGAGACCCAGTACTTC
d_call: -
clone_size: -
j_call: TRBJ2-5
v_call: TRBV4-1

cdr3_aa: CASSESGSSHGFGELFF
cdr3_nt: TGTGCCAGCAGTGAAAGCGGGAGCAGCCATGGATTCGGGGAGCTGTTTTTT
d_call: TRBD2
clone_size: -
j_call: TRBJ2-2
v_call: TRBV6-1

cdr3_aa: CASSARTVNTEAFF
cdr3_nt: TGTGCCAGCAGTGCGCGGACAGTGAACACTGAAGCTTTCTTT
d_call: -
clone_size: -
j_call: TRBJ1-1
v_call: TRBV6-6

cdr3_aa: CASSLLTVLRGYTF
cdr3_nt: TGTGCCAGCAGCTTGCTGACAGTCCTCAGGGGCTACACCTTC
d_call: -
clone_size: -
j_call: TRBJ1-2
v_call: TRBV5-6

cdr3_aa: CASRTLAGETQYF
cdr3_nt: TGTGCCAGCAGAACTCTAGCGGGGGAGACCCAGTACTTC
d_call: TRBD2
clone_size: many
j_call: TRBJ2-5
v_call: TRBV5-6

cdr3_aa: CASSRDPQGTGNNEQYF
cdr3_nt: TGTGCCAGCTCACGGGACCCACAGGGGACAGGGAACAACGAGCAGTACTTC
d_call: TRBD1
clone_size: -
j_call: TRBJ2-7
v_call: TRBV18

cdr3_aa: CASSHRAGGAASNTGELFF
cdr3_nt: TGTGCCAGCAGCCACCGAGCGGGGGGCGCTGCGTCGAACACCGGGGAGCTGTTTTTT
d_call: TRBD2
clone_size: once
j_call: TRBJ2-2
v_call: TRBV3-1/TRBV3-2

cdr3_aa: CASSYSTGGYEQYF
cdr3_nt: TGTGCCAGCAGTTACTCGACAGGGGGCTACGAGCAGTACTTC
d_call: TRBD1
clone_size: -
j_call: TRBJ2-7
v_call: TRBV6-2/TRBV6-3

cdr3_aa: CASSLGQGAEAFF
cdr3_nt: TGTGCCAGCAGCCTTGGACAGGGGGCTGAAGCTTTCTTT
d_call: TRBD1
clone_size: -
j_call: TRBJ1-1
v_call: TRBV5-4